This T cell receptor (beta chain) was sequenced for a study of response to subunit inactivated influenza vaccine. This clonotype has just a few counts. From the RT-PCR reads, TCRdb called clonotypes with MiXCR, one entry per CDR3 protein. The table records 560,000 or so distinct CDR3 sequences, around 8% of them present only once. Germline assignment: CDR1 GTSNPN and CDR2 SVGIG (reference sequence). V was clipped by 2 bases and J by 9 bases, with 13 bases between them. The CDR3 loop spans 12 amino acids. The clonotype originates from a man in his fifties or sixties who received an inactivated influenza vaccine. The sequenced sample was PBMCs from blood, obtained approximately 25 months after vaccination. The rearrangement links TRBV30 to TRBJ2-5, with D perhaps TRBD2 (5 bases). CDR3 residues: CAWSHPAAAQYF. CDR3 DNA: TGTGCCTGGAGTCACCCCGCAGCGGCCCAGTACTTC. The full variable domain, in which reference TRBV30 and TRBJ2-5 provide the parts outside the CDR3, is SQTIHQWPATLVQPVGSPLSLECTVEGTSNPNLYWYRQAAGRGLQLLFYSVGIGQISSEVPQNLSASRPQDRQFILSSKKLLLSDSGFYLCAWSHPAAAQYFGPGTRLLVL.